This T cell receptor beta chain was observed in a study of shared clonotypes between healthy human individuals. Points on this clone: What it binds is not known.

The CDR3 runs 17 residues. Adult donors, all healthy and HIV-negative, had no recent acute infections or vaccinations. Sequencing was performed with immunoSEQ multiplex PCR; in TCRdb, only in-frame clones are kept and a portion is missing. The sample lists over 2 million clones, around 90% seen once, with 0.37% in the top ten. Study observations and caveats: Relative to memory subsets, naive subsets generally showed larger estimated richness.

This TCR derives from a man aged 18 to 30 in good health. Some clones in this sample may be carry-over from other donors' samples. Source material: naive CD4+ T cells from PBMCs. Subset meaning: CD45RA+ positively selected. The chain links TRBV21-1 to TRBJ1-1. TRBV21-1 is a listed pseudogene. CDR3 loop: CASSKQNRTDGNTEAFF. DNA for the CDR3: TGTGCCAGCAGCAAACAAAACCGGACGGACGGGAACACTGAAGCTTTCTTT.